This T cell receptor (beta chain) was obtained from a study of Ad26.COV2.S vaccination and SARS-CoV-2 variants. As for the study in general: Once or twice, 56 days apart, Ad26.COV2.S was delivered intramuscularly.

This CDR3 comprises 17 residues. Per the germline V gene, CDR1 is LGHNA and CDR2 is YNFKEQ. Losses at the gene ends were 1 base for V and 7 bases for J; bases not matched to a gene: 14. In regard to this clone: Its target is not known.

Sample treatment: over 15 received Ad26.COV2.S at low or high dose, single or two shots; roughly 5 received placebo; per-sample allocation not given. Sample collection was performed on day 63 after the first vaccine or placebo injection. TCRdb's table, derived via immunoSEQ multiplex PCR, lists solely in-frame clones and lacks some. The sample holds around 400,000 clones; approximately 89% are singletons and the top ten take about 2%. The study's findings and limits: There was a possibility that the TCR breadth and depth analyses underestimated total T cell responses. Following vaccination, spike-specific CD8+ and CD4+ T cell responses reportedly exhibited substantial breadth.

The source was peripheral blood, collected in a trial of Ad26.COV2.S vaccine versus placebo. This chain links TRBV4-2 with TRBJ1-1; 8 bases line up with TRBD1. The receptor's source is a person aged 18 to 65 who received the Ad26.COV2.S COVID-19 vaccine or a placebo. The CDR3 DNA reads as TGTGCCAGCAGCCAAGGCCTGATGCAGGGGGCGCGGGATGAAGCTTTCTTT. It is translated as CASSQGLMQGARDEAFF.